The entry below gives a single T cell receptor beta chain sequence along with its context. The sample belongs to a study of blood T cell repertoires in COVID-19. At the level of the study: Both acute and convalescent COVID-19 samples were obtained from the United States, Italy and Spain. The cDNA or gDNA used as material had been derived from T cells, B-cell-depleted T cells, or PBMCs.

Per the germline V gene, CDR1 is GTSNPN and CDR2 is SVGIG (reference sequence). The CDR3 consists of 17 residues. Trimming pared 4 bases from V and 0 bases from J, leaving 16 bases between. In the authors' methods: How many nucleated cells were present was estimated from reference gene primer amplification. Data came from immunoSEQ multiplex PCR; TCRdb stores just in-frame clones and leaves some out. The V and J calls and clone size were taken over from that table, and D and trimming were inferred from the DNA. The repertoire holds fewer than 250,000 clones, with roughly nine tenths as singletons. The specimen sequenced was peripheral blood. This TCR derives from a young man with acute or convalescent COVID-19. The rearrangement uses TRBV30 and TRBJ2-6, with D tentatively TRBD2 (5 bases). CDR3 region: CAWTLPAGSSGANVLTF. The CDR3 nucleotides are TGTGCCTGGACCCTGCCTGCGGGCAGCTCTGGGGCCAACGTCCTGACTTTC.